This TCR beta chain originates from a study of T-cell memory formation after mild COVID-19. Study information: In these data, TCR clusters were largely donor specific. Study results and caveats: Memory cells collected pre-infection included some clones that later responded, suggesting cross-reactive memory joined.

Constant-segment primers and 5'RACE yielded cDNA libraries for TCR alpha and TCR beta, each carrying sample barcodes and UMIs. TCRdb reprocessed the 5' RACE reads with MiXCR, giving one entry per CDR3 protein. This sample yields under 400,000 distinct CDR3 sequences, of which about 21% are seen a single time; around 13% belongs to the top ten. J lost 0 bases, V lost 5 bases, and 4 bases had no gene match. Germline CDR1 reads SEHNR; CDR2 reads FQNEAQ (reference sequence). There are 15 residues in the CDR3. This clonotype was counted many times. The antigen is unknown. The specimen was PBMCs or a T cell subset sorted from them (not recorded which). The clonotype originates from an adult woman who had mild COVID-19 (a few samples of this study predate the infection). Cell type and time point are not known. The chain links TRBV7-9 to TRBJ1-5, with 7 bases lining up with TRBD1. The CDR3 loop is CASSITGDSNQPQHF. CDR3 nucleotide sequence: TGTGCCAGCAGCATAACAGGGGATAGCAATCAGCCCCAGCATTTT.